Following are 13 T cell receptor beta chains from one sample sequenced in a study of technical replicates of blood from several donors. Generated by immunoSEQ multiplex PCR, the TCRdb table keeps only in-frame clones and is missing some. Found here are about 72,000 clones, about 95% of them singletons; the top ten hold roughly 0.24%. Input material: T cells isolated from PBMCs. The receptors were sampled from a human donor in good health.

This clone has only one observation. The CDR3 DNA is TGCGCCAGCAGCCAAGTGACAGGGAAAGGCTACACCTTC. Translated, it gives CASSQVTGKGYTF. The rearrangement joins TRBV4-1 to TRBJ1-2; 7 bases agree with TRBD1. The CDR3 contains 13 residues. V trimming: 1 base; J trimming: 8 bases; junction bases outside the gene matches: 4. Germline loops: CDR1 MGHRA, CDR2 YSYEKL.

V gene TRBV6-5 combines with J gene TRBJ2-7; D may be TRBD1 (5 bases). CDR3 length: 15 residues. V was clipped by 6 bases and J by 7 bases, with 22 bases between them. From germline, CDR1 is MNHEY and CDR2 SVGAGI. The CDR3 is CASRPSGPALREQYF. The CDR3 nucleotides are TGTGCCAGCAGGCCTTCAGGGCCCGCACTGAGGGAGCAGTACTTC.

The chain is built from TRBV9 and TRBJ2-7; D is possibly TRBD1 (5 bases). Trimming pared 0 bases from V and 0 bases from J, leaving 19 bases between. The length of the CDR3 is 18 residues. The germline V gene has CDR1 SGDLS and CDR2 YYNGEE. The CDR3 reads CASSVGVGVKLGSYEQYF. The CDR3, as DNA: TGTGCCAGCAGCGTAGGGGTAGGGGTGAAACTGGGCTCCTACGAGCAGTACTTC.

The V gene is TRBV28, the J gene TRBJ2-1; 11 bases match TRBD2. CDR3 length: 15 amino acids. The trim removed 5 bases at V and 4 bases at J, leaving 4 bases unmatched. CDR1 MDHEN and CDR2 SYDVKM come from the germline V gene. CDR3 bases: TGTGCCAGCAGTCCGGGACTAGCGGAGTACAATGAGCAGTTCTTC. Encoded protein: CASSPGLAEYNEQFF.

This rearrangement joins TRBV15 to TRBJ2-1, with 8 bases identical to TRBD2. Trimming took 4 bases from V and 4 from J; bases not matched to a gene: 3. This CDR3 contains 14 residues. Germline assignment: CDR1 LNHNV and CDR2 YYDKDF (reference sequence). The CDR3 DNA follows: TGTGCCACCAGCACCCGACTAGCGTACAATGAGCAGTTCTTC. Its translation is CATSTRLAYNEQFF.

The chain recombines TRBV7-9 with TRBJ2-5; 7 nucleotides align to TRBD2. CDR3 length: 15 residues. Germline assignment: CDR1 SEHNR and CDR2 FQNEAQ (reference sequence). V lost 1 base and J lost 1; bases outside the gene matches: 3. CDR3 protein: CASSLGLAAQETQYF. CDR3 nucleotide sequence: TGTGCCAGCAGCTTAGGGCTAGCGGCCCAAGAGACCCAGTACTTC.

The chain's CDR3 is CASSQDQRKEQETQYF. The CDR3 DNA reads TGTGCCAGCAGCCAAGATCAGCGGAAAGAACAAGAGACCCAGTACTTC. The J gene is TRBJ2-5, the V gene TRBV4-2, with D possibly TRBD2 on 5 matching bases. Germline values: CDR1 LGHNA, CDR2 YNFKEQ. V dropped 0 bases and J dropped 2 bases, with 13 bases sitting between them. The length of the CDR3 is 16 residues.

The rearrangement uses TRBV6-1 and TRBJ1-2; possibly TRBD1 for D (5 bases). Trimming pared 1 base from V and 3 bases from J, leaving 9 bases between. There are 14 residues in the CDR3. Germline CDR1 MNHNS, CDR2 SASEGT. The CDR3 DNA sequence: TGTGCCAGCAGTGAAGTGGGGACTTACTATGGCTACACCTTC. This translates into CASSEVGTYYGYTF.

The chain recombines TRBV11-2 with TRBJ1-2; TRBD1 might be the D (6 bases). The CDR3 totals 16 residues. Germline V gene lookup returns CDR1 SGHAT and CDR2 FQNNGV. Trimming stripped 1 base from V and 8 bases from J, with 20 bases between. The CDR3 DNA is TGTGCCAGCAGCTTAGGTGCTCGAGGGGGAAGTGGAGGCTACACCTTC. Its translation: CASSLGARGGSGGYTF. The full variable domain, its missing parts supplied by reference TRBV11-2 and TRBJ1-2, is EAGVAQSPRYKIIEKRQSVAFWCNPISGHATLYWYQQILGQGPKLLIQFQNNGVVDDSQLPKDRFSAERLKGVDSTLKIQPAKLEDSAVYLCASSLGARGGSGGYTFGSGTRLTVV.

This chain links TRBV11-3 with TRBJ2-2, with 7 bases matching TRBD1. The CDR3 contains 16 residues. Germline V gene lookup returns CDR1 SGHNT and CDR2 YENEEA. V was pared by 3 bases and J by 4 bases, with 8 bases of the junction left unmatched. CDR3 in DNA: TGTGCCAGCAGCTTTCTAAGGACAGGCCGCACCGGGGAGCTGTTTTTT. As protein: CASSFLRTGRTGELFF.

V gene TRBV5-5 combines with J gene TRBJ1-1; 8 nucleotides align to TRBD1. The CDR3 is made up of 12 amino acids. Germline lookup yields CDR1 SGHKS and CDR2 YYEKEE (reference sequence). V lost 0 bases, J lost 8 bases, and 0 bases stayed unmatched. CDR3 DNA sequence: TGTGCCAGCAGCTTGGGGACAGGGGAAGCTTTCTTT. As protein: CASSLGTGEAFF.

J is TRBJ2-5 and V is TRBV5-6; D may be TRBD1 (6 bases). CDR1 and CDR2 (germline): SGHDT, YYEEEE. The germline V and J ends were trimmed by 4 bases and 4 bases, with 11 bases remaining between them. The CDR3 loop spans 13 amino acids. The CDR3 is CASSPGTRETQYF. The CDR3 DNA follows: TGTGCCAGCAGCCCCGGGACAAGAGAGACCCAGTACTTC.

The rearrangement links TRBV9 to TRBJ2-1; possible D gene TRBD2, 6 bases. CDR1 is SGDLS, CDR2 YYNGEE, per germline. V lost 3 bases to trimming and J lost 3 bases, with 13 bases between them. The CDR3 runs 15 residues. The CDR3 sequence: CASSATAGLYNEQFF. The CDR3 bases are TGTGCCAGCAGCGCCACGGCGGGACTCTACAATGAGCAGTTCTTC.